This T cell receptor beta chain comes out of a study of blood T cell repertoires in COVID-19. For the study at large: Some COVID-19 samples were acute and others convalescent; all came from the United States, Italy and Spain. From T cells, B-cell-depleted T cells, or PBMCs came the material, which was cDNA or gDNA.

As handled by the study authors: Amplified reference gene primers provided the basis for estimating nucleated cell counts. The method was immunoSEQ multiplex PCR; TCRdb's version includes in-frame clones alone and lacks a portion of them. V, J and clone size are those of that table, while D and trimming were read from the DNA. The sample includes about 60,000 clones, about 86% of them seen just once. This TCR was recovered from a man aged 40-55 years with acute or convalescent COVID-19. Sequenced sample: peripheral blood.

The CDR3 nucleotides read TGTGCCAGCAGCTCTCGACAGGGAACCACTGAAGCTTTCTTT. Translation: CASSSRQGTTEAFF. The chain carries TRBV7-2 and TRBJ1-1, with 7 positions matching TRBD1. The J segment lost 4 bases and the V segment lost 4 bases, leaving 6 bases of the junction unmatched. Germline V CDR1 and CDR2: SGHTA, FQGNSA. The CDR3 consists of 14 residues.